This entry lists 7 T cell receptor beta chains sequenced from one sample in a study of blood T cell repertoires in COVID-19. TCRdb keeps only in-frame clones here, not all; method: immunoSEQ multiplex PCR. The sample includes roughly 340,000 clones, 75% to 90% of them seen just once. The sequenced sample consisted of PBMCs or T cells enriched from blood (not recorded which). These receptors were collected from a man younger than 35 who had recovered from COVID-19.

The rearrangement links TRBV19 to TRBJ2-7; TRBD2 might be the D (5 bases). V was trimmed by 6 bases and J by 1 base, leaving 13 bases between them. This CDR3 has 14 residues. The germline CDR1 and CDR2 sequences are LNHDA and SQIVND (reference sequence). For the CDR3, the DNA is TGTGCCAGTAGGCCTTCCGCGGGTTCCTACGAGCAGTACTTC. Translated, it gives CASRPSAGSYEQYF.

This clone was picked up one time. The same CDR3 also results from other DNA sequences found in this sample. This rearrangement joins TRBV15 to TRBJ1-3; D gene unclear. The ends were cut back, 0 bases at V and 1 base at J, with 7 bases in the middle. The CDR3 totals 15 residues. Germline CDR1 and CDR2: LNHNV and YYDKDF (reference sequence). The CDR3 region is CATSRDAGSGNTIYF. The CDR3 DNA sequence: TGTGCCACCAGCAGAGACGCGGGGTCTGGAAACACCATATATTTT.

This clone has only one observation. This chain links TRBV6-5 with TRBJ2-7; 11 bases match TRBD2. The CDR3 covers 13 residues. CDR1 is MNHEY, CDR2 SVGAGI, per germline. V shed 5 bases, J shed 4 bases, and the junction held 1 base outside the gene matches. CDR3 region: CASSRTSGYEQYF. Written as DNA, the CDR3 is TGTGCCAGCAGTCGGACTAGCGGGTACGAGCAGTACTTC.

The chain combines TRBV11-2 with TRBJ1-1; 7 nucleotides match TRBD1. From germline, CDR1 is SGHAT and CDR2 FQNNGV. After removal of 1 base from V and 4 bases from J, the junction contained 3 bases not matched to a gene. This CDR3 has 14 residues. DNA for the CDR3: TGTGCCAGCAGCTTAGGACAGGGTAGCACTGAAGCTTTCTTT. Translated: CASSLGQGSTEAFF.

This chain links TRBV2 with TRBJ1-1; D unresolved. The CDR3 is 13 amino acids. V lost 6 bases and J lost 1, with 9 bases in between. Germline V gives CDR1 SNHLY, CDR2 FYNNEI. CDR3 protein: CASSRSGNTEAFF. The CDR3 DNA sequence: TGTGCCAGCAGCCGCTCCGGGAACACTGAAGCTTTCTTT.

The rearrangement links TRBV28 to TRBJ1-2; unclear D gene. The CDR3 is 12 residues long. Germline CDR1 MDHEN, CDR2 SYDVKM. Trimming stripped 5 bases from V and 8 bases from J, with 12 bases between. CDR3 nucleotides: TGTGCCAGCAGTCAAGGAGGGCGAGGCTACACCTTC. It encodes CASSQGGRGYTF.

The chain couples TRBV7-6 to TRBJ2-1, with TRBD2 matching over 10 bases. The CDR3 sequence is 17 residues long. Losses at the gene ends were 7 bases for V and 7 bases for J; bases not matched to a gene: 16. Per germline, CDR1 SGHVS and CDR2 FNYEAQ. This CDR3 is CASTDSQAGGPWNEQFF. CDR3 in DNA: TGTGCCAGCACCGATTCACAAGCGGGAGGGCCGTGGAATGAGCAGTTCTTC.